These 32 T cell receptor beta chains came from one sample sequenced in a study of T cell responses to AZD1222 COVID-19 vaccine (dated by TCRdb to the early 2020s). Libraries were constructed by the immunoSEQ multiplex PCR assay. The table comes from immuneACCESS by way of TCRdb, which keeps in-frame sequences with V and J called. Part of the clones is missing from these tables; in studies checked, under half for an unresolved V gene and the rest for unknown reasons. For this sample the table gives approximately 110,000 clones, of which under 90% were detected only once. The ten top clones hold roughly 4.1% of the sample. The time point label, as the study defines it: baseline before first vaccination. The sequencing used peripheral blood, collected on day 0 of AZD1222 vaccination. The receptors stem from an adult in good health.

The CDR3 region is CASSLASRGQGGDSPLHF. The CDR3 DNA is TGTGCCAGCAGCTTAGCGAGCAGGGGCCAGGGGGGTGATTCACCCCTCCACTTT. V and J are TRBV7-8 and TRBJ1-6, with 7 positions matching TRBD1. Germline assignment: CDR1 SGHVS and CDR2 FQNEAQ. V trimming: 0 bases; J trimming: 8 bases; junction bases outside the gene matches: 13. The CDR3 contains 18 residues.

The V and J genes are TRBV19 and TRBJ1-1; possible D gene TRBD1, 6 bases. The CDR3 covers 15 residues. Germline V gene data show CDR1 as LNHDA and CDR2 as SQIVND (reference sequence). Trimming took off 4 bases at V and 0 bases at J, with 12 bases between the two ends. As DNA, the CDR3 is TGTGCCAGTAGTAACCAGGGGTACATGAACACTGAAGCTTTCTTT. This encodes CASSNQGYMNTEAFF.

The CDR3 here is CASSDPGERLDEQYF. In nucleotides, the CDR3 is TGTGCCAGCAGTGACCCAGGGGAGAGGCTGGACGAGCAGTACTTC. The V call is TRBV2, the J call TRBJ2-7, with D possibly TRBD1 on 6 matching bases. The germline V gene encodes CDR1 SNHLY and CDR2 FYNNEI. Deletions cut 3 bases from V and 5 bases from J, with 17 bases between. CDR3 length: 15 residues.

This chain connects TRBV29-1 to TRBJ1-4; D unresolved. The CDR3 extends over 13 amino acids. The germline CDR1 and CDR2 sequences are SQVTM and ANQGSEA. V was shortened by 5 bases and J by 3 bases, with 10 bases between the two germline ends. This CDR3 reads CSVYEGPNEKLFF. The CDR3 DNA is TGCAGCGTTTATGAGGGCCCTAATGAAAAACTGTTTTTT.

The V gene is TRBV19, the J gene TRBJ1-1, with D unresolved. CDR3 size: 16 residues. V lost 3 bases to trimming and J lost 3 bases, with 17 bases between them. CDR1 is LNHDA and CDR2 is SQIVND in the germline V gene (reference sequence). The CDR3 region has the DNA TGTGCCAGTAGTATCCTCCCTTATAGGTCGGACACTGAAGCTTTCTTT. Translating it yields CASSILPYRSDTEAFF.

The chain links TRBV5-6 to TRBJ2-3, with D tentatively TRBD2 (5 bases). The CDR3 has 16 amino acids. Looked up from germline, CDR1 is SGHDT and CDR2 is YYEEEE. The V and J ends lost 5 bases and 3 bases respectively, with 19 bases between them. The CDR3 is CASRLTVHGKTDTQYF. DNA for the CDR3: TGTGCCAGCAGACTCACGGTGCACGGGAAGACAGATACGCAGTATTTT.

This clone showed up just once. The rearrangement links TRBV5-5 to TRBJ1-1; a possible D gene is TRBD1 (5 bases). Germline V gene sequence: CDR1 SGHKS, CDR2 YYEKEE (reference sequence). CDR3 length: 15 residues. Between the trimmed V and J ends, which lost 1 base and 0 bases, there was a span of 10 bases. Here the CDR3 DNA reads TGTGCCAGCAGCTTGATGGCAGGGATGAACACTGAAGCTTTCTTT. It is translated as CASSLMAGMNTEAFF.

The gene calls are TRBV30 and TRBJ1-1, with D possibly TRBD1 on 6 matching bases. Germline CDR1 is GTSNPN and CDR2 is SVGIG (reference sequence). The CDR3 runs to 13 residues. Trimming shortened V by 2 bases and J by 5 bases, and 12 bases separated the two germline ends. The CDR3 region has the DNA TGTGCCTGGAGTAAACAGGGTGGGACTGAAGCTTTCTTT. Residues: CAWSKQGGTEAFF.

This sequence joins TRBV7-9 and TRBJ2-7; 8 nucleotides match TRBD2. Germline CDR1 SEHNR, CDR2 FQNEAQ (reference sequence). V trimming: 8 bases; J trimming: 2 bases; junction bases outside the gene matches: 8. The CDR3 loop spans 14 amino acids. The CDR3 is CASGLSGGTYEQYF. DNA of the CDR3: TGTGCCAGCGGTCTGAGCGGGGGCACCTACGAGCAGTACTTC.

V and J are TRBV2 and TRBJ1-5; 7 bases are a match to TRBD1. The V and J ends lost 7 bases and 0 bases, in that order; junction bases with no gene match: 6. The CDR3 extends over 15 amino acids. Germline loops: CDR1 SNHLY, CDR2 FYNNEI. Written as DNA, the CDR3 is TGTGCCAGCAAGAGACAGGGCCATAGCAATCAGCCCCAGCATTTT. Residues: CASKRQGHSNQPQHF.

The DNA for the CDR3 is TGTGCCAGCAGTTTAACCCGCGGAGGATACGAGCAGTACTTC. Translation gives CASSLTRGGYEQYF. The chain links TRBV27 to TRBJ2-7; TRBD2 might be the D (5 bases). This CDR3 contains 14 residues. The V gene's germline CDR1 is MNHEY and CDR2 SMNVEV (reference sequence). V was trimmed by 2 bases and J by 4 bases, leaving 12 bases between them.

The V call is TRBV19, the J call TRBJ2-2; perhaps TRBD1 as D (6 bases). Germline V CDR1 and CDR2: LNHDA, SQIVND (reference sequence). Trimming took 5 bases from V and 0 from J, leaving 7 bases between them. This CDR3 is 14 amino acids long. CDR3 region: CASSEGANTGELFF. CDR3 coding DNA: TGTGCCAGTAGTGAGGGGGCGAACACCGGGGAGCTGTTTTTT.

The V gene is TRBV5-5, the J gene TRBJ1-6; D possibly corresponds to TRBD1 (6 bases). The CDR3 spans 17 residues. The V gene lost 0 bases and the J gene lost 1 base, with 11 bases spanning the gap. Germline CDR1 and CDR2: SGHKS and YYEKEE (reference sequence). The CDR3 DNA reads TGTGCCAGCAGCTTGGTTGGAGGGGGGTCCTATAATTCACCCCTCCACTTT. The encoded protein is CASSLVGGGSYNSPLHF.

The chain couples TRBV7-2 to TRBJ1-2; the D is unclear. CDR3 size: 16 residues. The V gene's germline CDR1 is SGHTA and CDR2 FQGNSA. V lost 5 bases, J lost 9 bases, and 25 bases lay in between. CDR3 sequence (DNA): TGTGCCAGCAGCCCAAACCCGTGGCAGACAAGTATGAGCTACACCTTC. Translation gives CASSPNPWQTSMSYTF.

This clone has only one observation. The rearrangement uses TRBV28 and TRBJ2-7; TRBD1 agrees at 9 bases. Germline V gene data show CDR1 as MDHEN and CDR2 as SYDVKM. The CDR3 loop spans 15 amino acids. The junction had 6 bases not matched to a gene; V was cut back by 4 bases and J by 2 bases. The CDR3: CASSSTTGGPYEQYF. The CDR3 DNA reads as TGTGCCAGCAGTTCCACGACAGGGGGTCCCTACGAGCAGTACTTC.

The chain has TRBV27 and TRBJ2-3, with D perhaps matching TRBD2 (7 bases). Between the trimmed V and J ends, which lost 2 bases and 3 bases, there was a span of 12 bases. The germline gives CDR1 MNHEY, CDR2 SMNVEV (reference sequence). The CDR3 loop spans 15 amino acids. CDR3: CASSLGGAATDTQYF. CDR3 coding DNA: TGTGCCAGCAGTTTAGGGGGGGCCGCGACAGATACGCAGTATTTT.

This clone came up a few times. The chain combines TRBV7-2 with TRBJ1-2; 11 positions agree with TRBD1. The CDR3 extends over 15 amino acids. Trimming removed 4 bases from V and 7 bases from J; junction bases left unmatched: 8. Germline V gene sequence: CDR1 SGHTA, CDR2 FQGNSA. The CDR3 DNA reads TGTGCCAGCAGCTCCTTACCTGGGACAGGGGGTGGCTACACCTTC. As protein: CASSSLPGTGGGYTF.

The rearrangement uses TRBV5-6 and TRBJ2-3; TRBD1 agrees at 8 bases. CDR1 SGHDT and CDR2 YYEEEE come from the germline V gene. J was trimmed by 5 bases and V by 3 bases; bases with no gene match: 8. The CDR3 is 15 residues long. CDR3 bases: TGTGCCAGCAGCTCCGAGGACAGGGCGGGAGATACGCAGTATTTT. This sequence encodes CASSSEDRAGDTQYF.

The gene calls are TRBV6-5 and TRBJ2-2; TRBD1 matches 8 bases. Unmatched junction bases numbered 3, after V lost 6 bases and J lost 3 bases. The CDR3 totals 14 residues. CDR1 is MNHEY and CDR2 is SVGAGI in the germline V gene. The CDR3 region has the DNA TGTGCCAGCAGCCCGGGACAGGACACCGGGGAGCTGTTTTTT. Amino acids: CASSPGQDTGELFF.

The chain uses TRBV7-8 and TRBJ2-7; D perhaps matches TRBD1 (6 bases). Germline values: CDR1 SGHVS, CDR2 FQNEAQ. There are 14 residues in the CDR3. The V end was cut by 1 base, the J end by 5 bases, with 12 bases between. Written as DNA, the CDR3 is TGTGCCAGCAGCTTAGGGCAGGGGAACGACGAGCAGTACTTC. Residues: CASSLGQGNDEQYF.

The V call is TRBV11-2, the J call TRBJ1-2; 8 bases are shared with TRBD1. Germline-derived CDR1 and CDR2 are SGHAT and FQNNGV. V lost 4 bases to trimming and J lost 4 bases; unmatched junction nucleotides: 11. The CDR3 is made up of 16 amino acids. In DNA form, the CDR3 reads TGTGCCAGCAGCTATATGACAGGGGCCCCAATCTATGGCTACACCTTC. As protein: CASSYMTGAPIYGYTF.

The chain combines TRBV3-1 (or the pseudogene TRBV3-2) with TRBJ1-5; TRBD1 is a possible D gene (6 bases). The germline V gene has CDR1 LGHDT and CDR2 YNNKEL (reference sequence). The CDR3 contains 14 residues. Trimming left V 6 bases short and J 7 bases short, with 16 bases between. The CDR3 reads CASSKMTGGQPQHF. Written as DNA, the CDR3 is TGTGCCAGCAGTAAAATGACAGGAGGCCAGCCCCAGCATTTT.

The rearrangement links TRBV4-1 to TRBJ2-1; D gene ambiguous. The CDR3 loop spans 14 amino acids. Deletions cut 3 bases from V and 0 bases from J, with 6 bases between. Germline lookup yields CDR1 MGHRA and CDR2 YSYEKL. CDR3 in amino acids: CASSHQDSYNEQFF. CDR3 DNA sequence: TGCGCCAGCAGCCATCAAGACTCCTACAATGAGCAGTTCTTC.

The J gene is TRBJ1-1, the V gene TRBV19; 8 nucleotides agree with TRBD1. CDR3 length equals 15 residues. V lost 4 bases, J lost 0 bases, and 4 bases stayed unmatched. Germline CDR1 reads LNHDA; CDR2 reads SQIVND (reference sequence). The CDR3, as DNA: TGTGCCAGTAGTACACCAGGGGGCCTGAACACTGAAGCTTTCTTT. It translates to CASSTPGGLNTEAFF.

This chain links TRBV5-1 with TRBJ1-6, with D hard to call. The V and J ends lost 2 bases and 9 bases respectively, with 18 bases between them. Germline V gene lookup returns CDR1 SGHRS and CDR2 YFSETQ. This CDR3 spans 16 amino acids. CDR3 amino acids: CASSLDPSPILSPLHF. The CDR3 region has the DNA TGCGCCAGCAGCTTAGACCCGAGCCCCATTCTTTCACCCCTCCACTTT.

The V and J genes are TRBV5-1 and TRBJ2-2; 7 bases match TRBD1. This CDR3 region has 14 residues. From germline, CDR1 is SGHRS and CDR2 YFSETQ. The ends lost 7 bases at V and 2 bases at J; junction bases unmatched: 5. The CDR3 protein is CASERQGNTGELFF. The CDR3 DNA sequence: TGCGCCAGCGAACGACAGGGCAACACCGGGGAGCTGTTTTTT.

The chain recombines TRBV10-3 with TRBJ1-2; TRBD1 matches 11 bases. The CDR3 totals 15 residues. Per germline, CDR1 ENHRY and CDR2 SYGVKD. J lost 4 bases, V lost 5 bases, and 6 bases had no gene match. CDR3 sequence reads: CAISFPGTGGYGYTF. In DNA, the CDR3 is TGTGCCATCAGTTTCCCCGGGACAGGGGGCTATGGCTACACCTTC.

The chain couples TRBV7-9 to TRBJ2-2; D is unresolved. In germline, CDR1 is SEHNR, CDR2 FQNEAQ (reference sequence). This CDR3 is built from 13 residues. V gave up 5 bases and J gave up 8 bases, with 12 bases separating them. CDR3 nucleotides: TGTGCCAGCAGCAGACCCCCCGGGGGGGAGCTGTTTTTT. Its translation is CASSRPPGGELFF.

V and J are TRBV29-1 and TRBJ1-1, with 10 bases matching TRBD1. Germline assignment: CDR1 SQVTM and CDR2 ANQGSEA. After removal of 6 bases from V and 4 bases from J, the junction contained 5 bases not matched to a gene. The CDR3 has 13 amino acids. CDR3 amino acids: CSVDRDRGTEAFF. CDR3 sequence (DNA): TGCAGCGTGGACCGGGACAGGGGCACTGAAGCTTTCTTT.

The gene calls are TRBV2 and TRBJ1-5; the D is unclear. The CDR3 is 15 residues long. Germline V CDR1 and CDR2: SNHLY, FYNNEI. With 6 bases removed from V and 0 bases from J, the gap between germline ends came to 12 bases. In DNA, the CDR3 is TGTGCCAGCAGGCGGGATCCCTATAGCAATCAGCCCCAGCATTTT. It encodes CASRRDPYSNQPQHF.

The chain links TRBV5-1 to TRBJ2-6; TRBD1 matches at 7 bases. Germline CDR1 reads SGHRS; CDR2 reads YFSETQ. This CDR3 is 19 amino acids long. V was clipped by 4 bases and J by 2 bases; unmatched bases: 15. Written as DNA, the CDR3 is TGCGCCAGCAGCCCTTTAATGGGACAGCTAGAGCCTGGGGCCAACGTCCTGACTTTC. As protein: CASSPLMGQLEPGANVLTF.

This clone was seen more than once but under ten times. CDR3 protein: CASGWGRNEKLFF. CDR3 coding DNA: TGCGCCAGCGGCTGGGGACGAAATGAAAAACTGTTTTTT. The V gene is TRBV10-2, the J gene TRBJ1-4; a weak D match, TRBD1 (5 bases). Germline V gene data show CDR1 as WSHSY and CDR2 as SAAADI. The CDR3 runs 13 residues. The germline V and J ends were trimmed by 8 bases and 5 bases, with 12 bases remaining between them.